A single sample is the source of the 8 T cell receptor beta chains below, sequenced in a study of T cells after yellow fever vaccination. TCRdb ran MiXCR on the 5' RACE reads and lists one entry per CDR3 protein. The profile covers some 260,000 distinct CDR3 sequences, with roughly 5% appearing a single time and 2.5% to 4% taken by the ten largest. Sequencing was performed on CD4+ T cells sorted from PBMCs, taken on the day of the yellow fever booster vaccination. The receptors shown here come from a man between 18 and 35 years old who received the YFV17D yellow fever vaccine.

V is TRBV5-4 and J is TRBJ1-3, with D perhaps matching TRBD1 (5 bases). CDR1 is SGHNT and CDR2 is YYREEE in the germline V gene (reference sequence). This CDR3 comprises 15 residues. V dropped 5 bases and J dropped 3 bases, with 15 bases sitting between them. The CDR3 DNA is TGTGCCAGCAGTGACGCAGGGACTGGTGGAAACACCATATATTTT. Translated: CASSDAGTGGNTIYF.

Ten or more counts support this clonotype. CDR3 nucleotide sequence: TGCAGTGCTAGAGACTCAGGACAGGGTGCAACTAATGAAAAACTGTTTTTT. This gives the protein CSARDSGQGATNEKLFF. The V gene is TRBV20-1, the J gene TRBJ1-4, with TRBD1 matching over 8 bases. Germline lookup yields CDR1 DFQATT and CDR2 SNEGSKA (reference sequence). The ends lost 0 bases at V and 0 bases at J; junction bases unmatched: 6. The CDR3 loop spans 17 amino acids.

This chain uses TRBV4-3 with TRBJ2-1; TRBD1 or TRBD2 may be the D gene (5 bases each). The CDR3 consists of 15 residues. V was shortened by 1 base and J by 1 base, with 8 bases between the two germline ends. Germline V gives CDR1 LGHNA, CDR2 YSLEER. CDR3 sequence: CASSQVGDSYNEQFF. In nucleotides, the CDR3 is TGCGCCAGCAGCCAAGTGGGGGATTCCTACAATGAGCAGTTCTTC.

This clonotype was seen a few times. CDR3 nucleotides: TGTGCCAGCAGCCAAGATGCGGGACACCTTCTTGGTGGGGCCAACGTCCTGACTTTC. Translating it yields CASSQDAGHLLGGANVLTF. This chain links TRBV14 with TRBJ2-6, with D perhaps given as TRBD1 or TRBD2 (6 bases each). Germline lookup yields CDR1 SGHDN and CDR2 FVKESK. V dropped 0 bases and J dropped 3 bases, with 18 bases sitting between them. CDR3 length equals 19 residues.

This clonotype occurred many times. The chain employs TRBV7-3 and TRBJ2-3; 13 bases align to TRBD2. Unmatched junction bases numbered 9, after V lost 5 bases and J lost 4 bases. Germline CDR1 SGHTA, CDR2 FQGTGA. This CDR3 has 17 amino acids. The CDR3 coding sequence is TGTGCCAGCAGCCCCTATCGGACTAGCGGGGGTGCAGATACGCAGTATTTT. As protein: CASSPYRTSGGADTQYF.

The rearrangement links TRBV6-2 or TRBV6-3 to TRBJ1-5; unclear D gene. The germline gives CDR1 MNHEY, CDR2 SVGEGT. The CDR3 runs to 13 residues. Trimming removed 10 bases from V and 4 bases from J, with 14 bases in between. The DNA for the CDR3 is TGTGCCACTTACGACGGGGAGAATCAGCCCCAGCATTTT. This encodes CATYDGENQPQHF.

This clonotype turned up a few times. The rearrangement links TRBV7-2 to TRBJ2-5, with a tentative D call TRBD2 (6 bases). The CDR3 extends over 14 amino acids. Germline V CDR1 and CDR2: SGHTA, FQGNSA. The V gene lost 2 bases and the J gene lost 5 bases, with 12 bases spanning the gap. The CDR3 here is CASSLWRAVETQYF. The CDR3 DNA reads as TGTGCCAGCAGCTTATGGAGGGCTGTGGAGACCCAGTACTTC.

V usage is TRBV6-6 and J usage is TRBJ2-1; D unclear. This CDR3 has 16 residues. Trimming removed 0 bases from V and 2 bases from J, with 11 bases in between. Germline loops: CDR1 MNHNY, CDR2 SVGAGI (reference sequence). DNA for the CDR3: TGTGCCAGCAGTTACTCGTCGCAGGCCCCCTACAATGAGCAGTTCTTC. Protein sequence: CASSYSSQAPYNEQFF.